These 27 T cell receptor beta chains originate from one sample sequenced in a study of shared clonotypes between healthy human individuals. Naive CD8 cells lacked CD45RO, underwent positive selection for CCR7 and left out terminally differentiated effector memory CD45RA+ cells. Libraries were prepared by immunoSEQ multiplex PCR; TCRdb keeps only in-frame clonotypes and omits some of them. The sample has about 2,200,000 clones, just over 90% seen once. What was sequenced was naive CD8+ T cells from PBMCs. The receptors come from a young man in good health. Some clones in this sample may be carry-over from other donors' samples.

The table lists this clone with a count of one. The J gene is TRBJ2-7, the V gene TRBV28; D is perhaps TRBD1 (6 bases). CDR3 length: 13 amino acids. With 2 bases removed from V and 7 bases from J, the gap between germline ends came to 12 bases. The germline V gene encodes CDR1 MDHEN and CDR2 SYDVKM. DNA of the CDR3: TGTGCCAGCAGTTTACTTACCGGGACAGAGCAGTACTTC. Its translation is CASSLLTGTEQYF.

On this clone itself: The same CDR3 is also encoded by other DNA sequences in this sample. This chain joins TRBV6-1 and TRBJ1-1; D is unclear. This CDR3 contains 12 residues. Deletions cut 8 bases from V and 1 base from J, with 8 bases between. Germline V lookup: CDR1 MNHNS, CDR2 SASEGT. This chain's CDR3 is CASREGNTEAFF. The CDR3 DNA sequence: TGTGCCAGCCGGGAGGGGAACACTGAAGCTTTCTTT.

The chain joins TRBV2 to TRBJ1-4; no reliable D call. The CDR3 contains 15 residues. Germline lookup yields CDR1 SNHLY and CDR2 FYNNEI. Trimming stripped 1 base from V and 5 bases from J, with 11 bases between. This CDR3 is CASSEDGLLNEKLFF. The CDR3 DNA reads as TGTGCCAGCAGTGAAGACGGTTTACTCAATGAAAAACTGTTTTTT.

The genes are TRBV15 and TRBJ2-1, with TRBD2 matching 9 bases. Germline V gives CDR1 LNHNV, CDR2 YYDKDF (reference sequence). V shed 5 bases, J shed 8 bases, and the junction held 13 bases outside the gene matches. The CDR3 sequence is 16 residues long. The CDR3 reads CATSLSEAGGGDEQFF. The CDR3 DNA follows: TGTGCCACCAGCTTATCCGAAGCGGGAGGTGGCGATGAGCAGTTCTTC.

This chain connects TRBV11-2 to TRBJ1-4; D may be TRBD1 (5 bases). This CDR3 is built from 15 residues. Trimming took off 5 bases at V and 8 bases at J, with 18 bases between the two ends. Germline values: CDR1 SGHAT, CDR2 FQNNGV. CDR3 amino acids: CASSPSRTRGEKLFF. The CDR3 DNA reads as TGTGCCAGCAGCCCCTCGAGGACACGAGGGGAAAAACTGTTTTTT.

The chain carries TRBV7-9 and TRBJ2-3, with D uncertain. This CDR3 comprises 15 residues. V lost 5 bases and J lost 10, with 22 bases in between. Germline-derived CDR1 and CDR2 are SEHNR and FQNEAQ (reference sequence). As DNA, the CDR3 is TGTGCCAGCAGCCCCCTCGGGTCATTTCATCCTCCGCAGTATTTT. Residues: CASSPLGSFHPPQYF.

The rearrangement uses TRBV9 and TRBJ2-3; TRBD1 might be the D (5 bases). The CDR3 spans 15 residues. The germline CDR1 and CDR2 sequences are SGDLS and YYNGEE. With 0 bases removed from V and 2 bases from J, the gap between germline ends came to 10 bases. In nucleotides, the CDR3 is TGTGCCAGCAGCGTAGAGGGGATCTCCACAGATACGCAGTATTTT. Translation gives CASSVEGISTDTQYF.

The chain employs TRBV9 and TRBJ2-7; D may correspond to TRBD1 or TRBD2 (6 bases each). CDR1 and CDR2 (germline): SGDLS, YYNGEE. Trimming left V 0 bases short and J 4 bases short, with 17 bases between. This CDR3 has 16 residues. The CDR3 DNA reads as TGTGCCAGCAGCGTAGCTACGTCAGGGGAGGAGTACGAGCAGTACTTC. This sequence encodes CASSVATSGEEYEQYF.

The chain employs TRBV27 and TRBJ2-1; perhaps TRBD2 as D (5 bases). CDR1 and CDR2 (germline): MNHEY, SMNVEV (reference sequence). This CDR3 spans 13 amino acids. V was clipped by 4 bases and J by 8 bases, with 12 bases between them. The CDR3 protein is CASSYLGVDEQFF. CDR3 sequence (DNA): TGTGCCAGCAGTTACCTGGGAGTGGATGAGCAGTTCTTC.

CDR3 region: CASSFGPYYGYTF. The CDR3 region has the DNA TGTGCCAGCAGTTTTGGCCCATACTATGGCTACACCTTC. This chain connects TRBV28 to TRBJ1-2; no reliable D call. This CDR3 spans 13 amino acids. Between the trimmed V and J ends, which lost 3 bases and 3 bases, there was a span of 8 bases. CDR1 is MDHEN and CDR2 is SYDVKM in the germline V gene.

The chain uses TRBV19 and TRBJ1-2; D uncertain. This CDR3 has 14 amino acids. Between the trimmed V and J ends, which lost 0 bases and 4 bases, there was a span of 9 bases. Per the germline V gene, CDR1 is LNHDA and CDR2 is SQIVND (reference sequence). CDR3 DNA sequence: TGTGCCAGTAGTATAGATCGGGAGGTCTATGGCTACACCTTC. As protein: CASSIDREVYGYTF.

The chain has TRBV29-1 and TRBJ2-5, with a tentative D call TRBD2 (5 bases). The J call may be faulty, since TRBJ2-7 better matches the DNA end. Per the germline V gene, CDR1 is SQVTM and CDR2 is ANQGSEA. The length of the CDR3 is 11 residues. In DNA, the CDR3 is TGCAGCGCGAGGGTGACCTACGAGCAGTACTTC. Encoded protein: CSARVTYEQYF.

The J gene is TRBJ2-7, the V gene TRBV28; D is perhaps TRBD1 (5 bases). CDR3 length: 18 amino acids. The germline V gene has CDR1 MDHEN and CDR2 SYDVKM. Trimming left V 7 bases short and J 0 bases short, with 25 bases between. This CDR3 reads CASNLKGQVIIGSYEQYF. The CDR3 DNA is TGTGCCAGCAACCTAAAGGGGCAAGTTATAATCGGCTCCTACGAGCAGTACTTC.

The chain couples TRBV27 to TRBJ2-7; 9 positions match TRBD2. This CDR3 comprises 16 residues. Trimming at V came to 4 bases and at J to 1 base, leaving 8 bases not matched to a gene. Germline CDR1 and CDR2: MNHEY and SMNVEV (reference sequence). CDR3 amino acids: CASSSAGTSRSYEQYF. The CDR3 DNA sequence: TGTGCCAGCAGTTCTGCTGGGACTAGCCGATCCTACGAGCAGTACTTC.

The DNA for the CDR3 is TGTGCCAGCAGCTTAGCGGGACTAAGGCGGGGGGCAGGGCAGCCCCAGCATTTT. Residues: CASSLAGLRRGAGQPQHF. The gene calls are TRBV7-2 and TRBJ1-5; D is perhaps TRBD1 (6 bases). The CDR3 runs 18 residues. Per germline, CDR1 SGHTA and CDR2 FQGNSA. Trimming removed 0 bases at V and 7 bases at J, with 22 bases between.

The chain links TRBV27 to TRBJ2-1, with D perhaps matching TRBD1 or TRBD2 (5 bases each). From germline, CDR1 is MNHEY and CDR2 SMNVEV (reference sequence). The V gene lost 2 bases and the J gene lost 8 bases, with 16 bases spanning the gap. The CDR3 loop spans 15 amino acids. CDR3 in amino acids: CASSLLALGVDEQFF. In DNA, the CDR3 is TGTGCCAGCAGTTTACTAGCTTTAGGGGTCGATGAGCAGTTCTTC.

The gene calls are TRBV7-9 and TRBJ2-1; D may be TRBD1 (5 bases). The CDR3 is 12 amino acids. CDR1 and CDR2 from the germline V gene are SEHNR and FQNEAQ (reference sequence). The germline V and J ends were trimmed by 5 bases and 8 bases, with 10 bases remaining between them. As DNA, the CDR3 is TGTGCCAGCAGCGGACAAGGGGATGAGCAGTTCTTC. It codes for CASSGQGDEQFF.

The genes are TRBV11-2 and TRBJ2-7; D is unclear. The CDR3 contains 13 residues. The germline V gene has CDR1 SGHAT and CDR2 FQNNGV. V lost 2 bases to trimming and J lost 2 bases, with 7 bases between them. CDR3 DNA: TGTGCCAGCAGCTTATCTTTGCCCTACGAGCAGTACTTC. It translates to CASSLSLPYEQYF.

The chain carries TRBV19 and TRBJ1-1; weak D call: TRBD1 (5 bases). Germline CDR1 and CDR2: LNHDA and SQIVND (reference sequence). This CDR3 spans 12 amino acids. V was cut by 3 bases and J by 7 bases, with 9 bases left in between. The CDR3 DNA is TGTGCCAGTAGTATGGGACGACATGAAGCTTTCTTT. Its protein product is CASSMGRHEAFF.

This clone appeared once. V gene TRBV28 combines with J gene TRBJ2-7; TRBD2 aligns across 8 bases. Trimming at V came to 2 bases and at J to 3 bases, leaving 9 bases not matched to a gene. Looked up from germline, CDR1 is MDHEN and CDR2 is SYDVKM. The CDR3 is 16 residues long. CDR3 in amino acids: CASSLTRRGAYYEQYF. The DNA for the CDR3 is TGTGCCAGCAGTTTAACCCGGCGGGGGGCGTACTACGAGCAGTACTTC.

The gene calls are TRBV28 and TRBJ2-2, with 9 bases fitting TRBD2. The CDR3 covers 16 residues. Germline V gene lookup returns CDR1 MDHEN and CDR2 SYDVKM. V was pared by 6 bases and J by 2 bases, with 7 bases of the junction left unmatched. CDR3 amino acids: CASSESSGINTGELFF. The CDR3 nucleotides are TGTGCCAGCAGCGAATCTAGCGGGATTAACACCGGGGAGCTGTTTTTT.

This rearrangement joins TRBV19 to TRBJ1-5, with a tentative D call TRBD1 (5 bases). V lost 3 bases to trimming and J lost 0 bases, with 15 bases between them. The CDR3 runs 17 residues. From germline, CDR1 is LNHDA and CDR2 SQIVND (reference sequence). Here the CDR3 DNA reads TGTGCCAGTAGTATGGGACCGACCATTATTAGCAATCAGCCCCAGCATTTT. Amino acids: CASSMGPTIISNQPQHF.

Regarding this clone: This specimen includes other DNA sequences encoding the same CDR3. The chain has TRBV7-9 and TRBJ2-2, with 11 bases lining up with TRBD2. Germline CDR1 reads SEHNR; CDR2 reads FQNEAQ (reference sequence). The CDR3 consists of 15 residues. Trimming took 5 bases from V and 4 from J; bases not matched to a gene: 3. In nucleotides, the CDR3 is TGTGCCAGCAGCGGGACTAGCGGCCCCACCGGGGAGCTGTTTTTT. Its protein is CASSGTSGPTGELFF.

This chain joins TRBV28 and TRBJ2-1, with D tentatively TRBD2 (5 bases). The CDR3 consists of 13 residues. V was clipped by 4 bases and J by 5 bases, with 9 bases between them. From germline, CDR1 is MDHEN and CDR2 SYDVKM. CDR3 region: CASSWRKDNEQFF. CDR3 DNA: TGTGCCAGCAGTTGGAGGAAAGACAATGAGCAGTTCTTC.

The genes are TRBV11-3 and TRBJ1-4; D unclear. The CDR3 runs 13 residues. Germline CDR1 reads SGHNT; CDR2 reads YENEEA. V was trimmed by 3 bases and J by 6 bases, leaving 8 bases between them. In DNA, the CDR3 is TGTGCCAGCAGCTTCCCGCCTGATGAAAAACTGTTTTTT. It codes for CASSFPPDEKLFF.

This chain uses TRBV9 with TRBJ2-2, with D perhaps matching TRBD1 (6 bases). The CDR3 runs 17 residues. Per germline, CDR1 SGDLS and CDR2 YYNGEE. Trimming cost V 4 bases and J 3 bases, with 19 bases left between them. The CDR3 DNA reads TGTGCCAGCAGCACCCGAACCCACAGGGAACACACCGGGGAGCTGTTTTTT. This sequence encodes CASSTRTHREHTGELFF.

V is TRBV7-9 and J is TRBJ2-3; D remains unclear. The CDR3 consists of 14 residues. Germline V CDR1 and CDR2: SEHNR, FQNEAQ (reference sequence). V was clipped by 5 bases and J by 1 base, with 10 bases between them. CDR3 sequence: CASSPGVRTDTQYF. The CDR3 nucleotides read TGTGCCAGCAGCCCGGGCGTACGCACAGATACGCAGTATTTT.